The 10 T cell receptor beta chains in this list originate from one sample, sequenced in a study of cytomegalovirus exposure and HLA in healthy donors. In the PCR, 60 Vbeta and 13 Jbeta primers were used. The table came from immunoSEQ multiplex PCR; TCRdb's copy has only in-frame clones and leaves some out. The sample includes 140,000 to 150,000 clones, about 83% seen only once; the top ten take about 13%. Sequencing was performed on PBMCs. The origin of the receptors is a man aged 40-50 years in good health and CMV-seropositive.

This sequence joins TRBV2 and TRBJ2-2; 8 positions match TRBD1. CDR3 length: 16 amino acids. V shed 5 bases and J 2 bases; nucleotides not matched to a gene: 7. CDR1 and CDR2 (germline): SNHLY, FYNNEI. This chain's CDR3 is CASSIQGDINTGELFF. The CDR3 DNA sequence: TGTGCCAGCAGTATACAGGGGGATATCAACACCGGGGAGCTGTTTTTT.

This clone was seen more than once but under ten times. The V and J genes are TRBV5-1 and TRBJ1-5; TRBD1 matches at 7 bases. Looked up from germline, CDR1 is SGHRS and CDR2 is YFSETQ. This CDR3 comprises 13 residues. Germline trimming cut 3 bases from V and 9 bases from J; bases unmatched to any gene: 6. The CDR3 DNA follows: TGCGCCAGCAGCTCCAACGGGGACAGGCCCCAGCATTTT. Its translation is CASSSNGDRPQHF.

V gene TRBV5-1 combines with J gene TRBJ2-1, with a weak D call TRBD2 (6 bases). The V end was cut by 4 bases, the J end by 0 bases, with 14 bases between. The germline V gene encodes CDR1 SGHRS and CDR2 YFSETQ. CDR3 length: 16 residues. The CDR3 spells CASSPPAGYSYNEQFF. The CDR3, as DNA: TGCGCCAGCAGCCCGCCGGCGGGATACTCCTACAATGAGCAGTTCTTC.

This clone was seen a few times. CDR3 in amino acids: CASSPQGADEQFF. The CDR3 region has the DNA TGTGCCAGCAGCCCGCAGGGGGCCGATGAGCAGTTCTTC. The chain has TRBV7-6 and TRBJ2-1; 8 bases align to TRBD1. The germline V gene has CDR1 SGHVS and CDR2 FNYEAQ. V gave up 5 bases and J gave up 8 bases; unmatched junction bases: 5. CDR3 size: 13 residues.

This clone was detected ten times or more. The genes are TRBV5-1 and TRBJ1-4; TRBD1 is a possible D gene (6 bases). Between the trimmed V and J ends, which lost 3 bases and 6 bases, there was a span of 18 bases. The CDR3 is 16 amino acids. CDR1 is SGHRS, CDR2 YFSETQ, per germline. The CDR3 DNA follows: TGCGCCAGCAGCTCGGGACAAGATGTTGAGTATGAAAAACTGTTTTTT. It specifies CASSSGQDVEYEKLFF.

The chain links TRBV20-1 to TRBJ2-7; D is unresolved. Germline V lookup: CDR1 DFQATT, CDR2 SNEGSKA (reference sequence). This CDR3 is 11 amino acids long. Trimming cost V 3 bases and J 1 base, with 4 bases left between them. This CDR3 is CSASRSYEQYF. The CDR3 DNA is TGCAGTGCTAGCAGGTCCTACGAGCAGTACTTC.

The table lists this clone with a count of one. The chain links TRBV12-5 to TRBJ2-1; D might be TRBD2 (6 bases). The CDR3 runs to 15 residues. Germline V gene sequence: CDR1 LGHNT, CDR2 FRNRAP. V lost 1 base to trimming and J lost 8 bases, with 15 bases between them. CDR3 nucleotide sequence: TGTGCTAGTGGTTTGGGTCAGGGCGGGATCGATGAGCAGTTCTTC. It encodes CASGLGQGGIDEQFF.

This chain links TRBV12-5 with TRBJ1-5; 9 nucleotides align to TRBD1. V gave up 6 bases and J gave up 6 bases; unmatched junction bases: 9. Germline assignment: CDR1 LGHNT and CDR2 FRNRAP. The CDR3 runs 15 residues. CDR3: CASGTPGQGSQPQHF. The CDR3, as DNA: TGTGCTAGTGGCACTCCGGGACAGGGAAGTCAGCCCCAGCATTTT.

This clone was found once. This rearrangement joins TRBV21-1 to TRBJ2-7; whether TRBD2, the table's D call, matches the DNA was not checked. TRBV21-1 has pseudogene status. The CDR3 contains 13 residues. CDR3 DNA sequence: TGTGCCAGCACCGGGACTAGCGGCTACGAGCAGTACTTC. Translating it yields CASTGTSGYEQYF.

With respect to this clone: One end of the junction does not line up with germline, which may come from a read error. The DNA for the CDR3 is TGTTCCAGCAGCTATAATAGCGGGAGCCGAAGCTCCTACGAGCAGTACTTC. Its protein product is CSSSYNSGSRSSYEQYF. The chain carries TRBV7-9 and TRBJ2-7, with TRBD2 identical over 9 bases. The CDR3 is 17 residues long. CDR1 and CDR2 from the germline V gene are SEHNR and FQNEAQ (reference sequence).